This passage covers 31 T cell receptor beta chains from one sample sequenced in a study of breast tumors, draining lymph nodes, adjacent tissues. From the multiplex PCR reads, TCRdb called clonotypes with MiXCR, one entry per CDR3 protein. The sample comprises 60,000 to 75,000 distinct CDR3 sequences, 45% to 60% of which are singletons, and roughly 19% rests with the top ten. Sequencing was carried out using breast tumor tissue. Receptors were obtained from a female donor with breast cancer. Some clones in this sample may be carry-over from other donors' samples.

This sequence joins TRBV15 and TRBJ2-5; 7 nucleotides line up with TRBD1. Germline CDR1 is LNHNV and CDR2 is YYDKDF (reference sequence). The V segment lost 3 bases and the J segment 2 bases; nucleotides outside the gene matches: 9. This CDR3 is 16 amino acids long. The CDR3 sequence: CATSREVGRGQETQYF. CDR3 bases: TGTGCCACCAGCAGGGAGGTCGGCAGGGGGCAAGAGACCCAGTACTTC. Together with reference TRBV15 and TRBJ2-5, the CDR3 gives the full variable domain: DAMVIQNPRYQVTQFGKPVTLSCSQTLNHNVMYWYQQKSSQAPKLLFHYYDKDFNNEADTPDNFQSRRPNTSFCFLDIRSPGLGDTAMYLCATSREVGRGQETQYFGPGTRLLVL.

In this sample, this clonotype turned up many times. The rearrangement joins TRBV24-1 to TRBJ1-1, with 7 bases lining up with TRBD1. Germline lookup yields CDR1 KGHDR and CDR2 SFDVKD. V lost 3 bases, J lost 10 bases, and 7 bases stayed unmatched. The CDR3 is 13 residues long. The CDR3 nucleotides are TGTGCCACCAGTGATCCTGGACAGGAAACAGCTTTCTTT. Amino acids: CATSDPGQETAFF.

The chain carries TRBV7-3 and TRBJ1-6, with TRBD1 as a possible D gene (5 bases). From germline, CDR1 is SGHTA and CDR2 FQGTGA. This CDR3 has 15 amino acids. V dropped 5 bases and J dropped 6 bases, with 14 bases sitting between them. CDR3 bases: TGTGCCAGCAGCCACGGGCCGCAGGGTAATTCACCCCTCCACTTT. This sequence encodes CASSHGPQGNSPLHF.

In DNA, the CDR3 is TGTGCCAGCAGCGTCCAGGCGGGGGGGTTCTACAATGAGCAGTATTTT. This gives the protein CASSVQAGGFYNEQYF. The chain recombines TRBV9 with TRBJ2-3; 9 bases map to TRBD2. Germline CDR1 reads SGDLS; CDR2 reads YYNGEE. The J segment lost 11 bases and the V segment lost 2 bases, leaving 15 bases of the junction unmatched. The CDR3 runs 16 residues.

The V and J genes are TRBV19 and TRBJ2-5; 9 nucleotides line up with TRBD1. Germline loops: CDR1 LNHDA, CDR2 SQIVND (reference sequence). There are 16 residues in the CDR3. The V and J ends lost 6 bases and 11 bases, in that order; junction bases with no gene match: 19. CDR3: CASRVATGGSTDTQYF. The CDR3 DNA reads TGTGCCAGTAGGGTGGCGACAGGGGGTAGCACAGATACGCAGTACTTC.

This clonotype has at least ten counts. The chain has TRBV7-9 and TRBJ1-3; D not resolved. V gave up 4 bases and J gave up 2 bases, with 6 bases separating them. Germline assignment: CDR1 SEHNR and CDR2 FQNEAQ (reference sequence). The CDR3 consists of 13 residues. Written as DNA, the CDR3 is TGTGCCAGCAGCTCTGGGGCTGGAAACACCATATATTTT. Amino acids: CASSSGAGNTIYF.

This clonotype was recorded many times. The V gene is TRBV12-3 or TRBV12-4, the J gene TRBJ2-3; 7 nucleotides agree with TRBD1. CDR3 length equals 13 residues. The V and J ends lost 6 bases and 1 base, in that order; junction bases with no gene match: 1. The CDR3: CASRGQRTDTQYF. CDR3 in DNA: TGTGCCAGCAGGGGACAGCGCACAGATACGCAGTATTTT.

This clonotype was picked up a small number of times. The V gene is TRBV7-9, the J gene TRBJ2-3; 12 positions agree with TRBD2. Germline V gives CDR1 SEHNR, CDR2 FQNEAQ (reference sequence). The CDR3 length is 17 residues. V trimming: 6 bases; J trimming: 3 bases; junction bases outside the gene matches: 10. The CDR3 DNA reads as TGTGCCAGCAGTGCGGGGCTAGCGGGAGGGGGGACAGATACGCAGTATTTT. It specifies CASSAGLAGGGTDTQYF. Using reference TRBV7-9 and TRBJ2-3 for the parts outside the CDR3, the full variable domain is DTGVSQNPRHKITKRGQNVTFRCDPISEHNRLYWYRQTLGQGPEFLTYFQNEAQLEKSRLLSDRFSAERPKGSFSTLEIQRTEQGDSAMYLCASSAGLAGGGTDTQYFGPGTRLTVL.

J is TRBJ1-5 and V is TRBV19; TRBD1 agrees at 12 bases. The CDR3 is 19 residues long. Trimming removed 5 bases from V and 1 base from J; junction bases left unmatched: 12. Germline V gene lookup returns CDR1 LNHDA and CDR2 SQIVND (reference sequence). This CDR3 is CASSSYRDRGRGSNQPQHF. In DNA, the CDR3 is TGTGCCAGTAGTTCGTACCGGGACAGGGGGCGCGGAAGCAATCAGCCCCAGCATTTT. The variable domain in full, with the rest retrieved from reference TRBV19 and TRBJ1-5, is DGGITQSPKYLFRKEGQNVTLSCEQNLNHDAMYWYRQDPGQGLRLIYYSQIVNDFQKGDIAEGYSVSREKKESFPLTVTSAQKNPTAFYLCASSSYRDRGRGSNQPQHFGDGTRLSIL.

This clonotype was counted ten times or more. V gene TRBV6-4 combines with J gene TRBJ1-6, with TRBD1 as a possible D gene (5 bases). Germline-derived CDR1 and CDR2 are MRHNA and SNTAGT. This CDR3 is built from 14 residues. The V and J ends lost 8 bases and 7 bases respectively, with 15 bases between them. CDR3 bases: TGTGCCAGCTCCCCAGGGCCCGGAAATTCACCCCTCCACTTT. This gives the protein CASSPGPGNSPLHF.

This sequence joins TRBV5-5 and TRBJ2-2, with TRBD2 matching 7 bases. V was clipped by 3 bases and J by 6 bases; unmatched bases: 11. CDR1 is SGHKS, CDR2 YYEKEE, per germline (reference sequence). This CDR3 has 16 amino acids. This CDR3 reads CASSSGGARAPGELFF. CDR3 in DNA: TGTGCCAGCAGCTCGGGGGGAGCGAGGGCCCCCGGGGAGCTGTTTTTT.

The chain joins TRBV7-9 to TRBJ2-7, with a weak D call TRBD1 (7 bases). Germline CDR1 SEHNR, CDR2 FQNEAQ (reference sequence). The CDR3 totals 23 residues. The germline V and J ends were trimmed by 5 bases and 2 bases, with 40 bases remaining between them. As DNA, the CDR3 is TGTGCCAGCAGCCAACCTTCCCCTTCCCGACAGGGAGGTGTAGCCTTGTACCCCTACGAGCAGTACTTC. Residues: CASSQPSPSRQGGVALYPYEQYF.

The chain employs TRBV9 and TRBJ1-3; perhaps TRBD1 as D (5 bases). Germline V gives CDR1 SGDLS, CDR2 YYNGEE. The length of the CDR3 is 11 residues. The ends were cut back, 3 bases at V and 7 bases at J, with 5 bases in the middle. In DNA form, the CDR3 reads TGTGCCAGCAGCGGGGACAACACCATATATTTT. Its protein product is CASSGDNTIYF.

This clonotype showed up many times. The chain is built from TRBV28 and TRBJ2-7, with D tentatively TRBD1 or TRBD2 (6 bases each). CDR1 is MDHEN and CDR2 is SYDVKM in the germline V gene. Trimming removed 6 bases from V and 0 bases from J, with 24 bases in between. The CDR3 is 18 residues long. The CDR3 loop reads CASSSIITGRDGSYEQYF. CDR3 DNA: TGTGCCAGCAGCTCTATAATCACAGGGCGGGACGGCTCCTACGAGCAGTACTTC.

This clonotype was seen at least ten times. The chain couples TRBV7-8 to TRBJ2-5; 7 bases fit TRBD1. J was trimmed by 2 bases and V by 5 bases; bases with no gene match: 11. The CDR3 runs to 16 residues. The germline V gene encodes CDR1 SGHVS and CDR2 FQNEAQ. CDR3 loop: CASSILPGQPQETQYF. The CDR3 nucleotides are TGTGCCAGCAGCATCTTACCGGGACAGCCGCAAGAGACCCAGTACTTC.

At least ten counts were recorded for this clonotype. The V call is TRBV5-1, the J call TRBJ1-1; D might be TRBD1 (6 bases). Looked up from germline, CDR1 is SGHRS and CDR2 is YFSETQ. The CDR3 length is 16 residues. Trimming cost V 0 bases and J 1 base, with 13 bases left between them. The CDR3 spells CASSLVGDIQNTEAFF. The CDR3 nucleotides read TGCGCCAGCAGCTTGGTCGGGGACATCCAGAACACTGAAGCTTTCTTT.

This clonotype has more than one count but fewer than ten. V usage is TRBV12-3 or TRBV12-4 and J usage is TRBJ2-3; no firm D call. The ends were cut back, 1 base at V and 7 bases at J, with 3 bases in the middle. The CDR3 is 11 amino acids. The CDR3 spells CASSLGNTQYF. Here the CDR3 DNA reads TGTGCCAGCAGTTTAGGGAATACGCAGTATTTT.

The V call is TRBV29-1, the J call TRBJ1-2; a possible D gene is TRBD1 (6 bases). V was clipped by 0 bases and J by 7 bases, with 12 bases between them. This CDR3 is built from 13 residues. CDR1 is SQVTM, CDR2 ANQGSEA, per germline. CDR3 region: CSVEEARGGGYTF. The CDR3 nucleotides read TGCAGCGTTGAAGAGGCCAGGGGTGGTGGCTACACCTTC.

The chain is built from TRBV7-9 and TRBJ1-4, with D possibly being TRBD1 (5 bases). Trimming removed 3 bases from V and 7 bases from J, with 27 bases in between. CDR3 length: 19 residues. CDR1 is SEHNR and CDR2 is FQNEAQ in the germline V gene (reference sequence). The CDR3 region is CASSFTSSGRAGGGEKLFF. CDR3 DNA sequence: TGTGCCAGCAGCTTCACCTCTAGCGGGAGGGCCGGGGGGGGTGAAAAACTGTTTTTT.

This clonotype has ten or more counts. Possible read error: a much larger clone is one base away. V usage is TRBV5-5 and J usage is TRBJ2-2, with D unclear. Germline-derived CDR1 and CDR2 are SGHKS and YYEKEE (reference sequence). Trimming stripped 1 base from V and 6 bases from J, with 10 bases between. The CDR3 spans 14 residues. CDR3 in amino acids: CASSLSMAPGELFF. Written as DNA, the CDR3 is TGTGCCAGCAGCTTGTCGATGGCACCCGGGGAGCTGTTTTTT.

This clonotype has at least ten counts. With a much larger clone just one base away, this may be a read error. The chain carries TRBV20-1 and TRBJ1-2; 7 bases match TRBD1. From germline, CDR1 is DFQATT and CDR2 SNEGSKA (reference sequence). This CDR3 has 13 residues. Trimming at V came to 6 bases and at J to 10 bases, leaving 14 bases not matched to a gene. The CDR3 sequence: CSAPTQGSTAYTF. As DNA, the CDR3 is TGCAGTGCGCCTACACAGGGGTCTACTGCCTACACCTTC.

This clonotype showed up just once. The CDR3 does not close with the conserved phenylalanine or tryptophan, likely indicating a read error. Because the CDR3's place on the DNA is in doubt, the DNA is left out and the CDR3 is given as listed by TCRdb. The CDR3 spells CSAGLTGGGPWYS. The V gene is TRBV20-1, the J gene TRBJ2-3; TRBD2, the table's D call, lacks a check against the DNA. The CDR3 is 13 residues long, counting both termini. CDR1 and CDR2 (germline): DFQATT, SNEGSKA (reference sequence).

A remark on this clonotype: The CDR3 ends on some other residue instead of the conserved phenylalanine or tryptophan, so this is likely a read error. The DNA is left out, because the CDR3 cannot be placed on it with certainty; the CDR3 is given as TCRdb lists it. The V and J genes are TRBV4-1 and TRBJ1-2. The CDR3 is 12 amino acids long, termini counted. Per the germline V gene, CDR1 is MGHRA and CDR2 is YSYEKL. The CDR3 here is CATSEVTMATQS.

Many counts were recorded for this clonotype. The CDR3 coding sequence is TGCAGTGCTCAAGAGGCGCAGTATTTT. Protein: CSAQEAQYF. This chain joins TRBV20-1 and TRBJ2-3, with D unclear. Germline CDR1 and CDR2: DFQATT and SNEGSKA (reference sequence). This CDR3 is built from 9 residues. V was pared by 5 bases and J by 10 bases, with 7 bases between.

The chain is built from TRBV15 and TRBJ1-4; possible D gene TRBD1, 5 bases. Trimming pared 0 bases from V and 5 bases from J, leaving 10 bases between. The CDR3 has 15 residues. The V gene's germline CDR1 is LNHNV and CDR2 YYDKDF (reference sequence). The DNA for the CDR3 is TGTGCCACCAGCAGAGATGGCAGGGAGAATGAAAAACTGTTTTTT. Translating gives CATSRDGRENEKLFF.

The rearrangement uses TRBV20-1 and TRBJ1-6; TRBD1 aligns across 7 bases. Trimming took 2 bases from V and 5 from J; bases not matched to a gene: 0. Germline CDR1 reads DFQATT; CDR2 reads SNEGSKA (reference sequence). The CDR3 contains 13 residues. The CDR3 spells CSARQGDNSPLHF. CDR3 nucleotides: TGCAGTGCTAGACAGGGGGATAATTCACCCCTCCACTTT.

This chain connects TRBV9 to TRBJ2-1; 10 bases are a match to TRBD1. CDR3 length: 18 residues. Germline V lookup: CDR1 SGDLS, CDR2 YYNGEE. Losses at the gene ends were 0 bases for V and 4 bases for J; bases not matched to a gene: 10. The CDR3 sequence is CASSVAAGGQGTYNEQFF. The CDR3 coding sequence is TGTGCCAGCAGCGTAGCCGCCGGGGGACAGGGGACATACAATGAGCAGTTCTTC. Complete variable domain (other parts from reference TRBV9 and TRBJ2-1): DSGVTQTPKHLITATGQRVTLRCSPRSGDLSVYWYQQSLDQGLQFLIQYYNGEERAKGNILERFSAQQFPDLHSELNLSSLELGDSALYFCASSVAAGGQGTYNEQFFGPGTRLTVL.

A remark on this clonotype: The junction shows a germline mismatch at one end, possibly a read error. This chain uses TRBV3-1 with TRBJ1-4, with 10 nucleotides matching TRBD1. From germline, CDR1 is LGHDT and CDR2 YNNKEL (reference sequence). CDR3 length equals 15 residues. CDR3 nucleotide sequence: TGCGCCAGCAGCCGAAGGGGACAGGGGAATGAAAAACTGCTTTTT. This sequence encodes CASSRRGQGNEKLLF.

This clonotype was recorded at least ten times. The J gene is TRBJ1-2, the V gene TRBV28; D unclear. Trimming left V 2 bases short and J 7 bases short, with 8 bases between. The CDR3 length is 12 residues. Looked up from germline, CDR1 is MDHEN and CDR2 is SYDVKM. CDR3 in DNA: TGTGCCAGCAGTTTAGTAGGGTTTGGCTACACCTTC. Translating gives CASSLVGFGYTF.

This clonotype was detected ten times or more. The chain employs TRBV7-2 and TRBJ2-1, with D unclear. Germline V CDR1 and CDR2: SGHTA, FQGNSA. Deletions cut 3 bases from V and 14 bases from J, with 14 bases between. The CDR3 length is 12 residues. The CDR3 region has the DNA TGTGCCAGCAGCTTCCAGGTACAGAGTAAGTTCTTC. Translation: CASSFQVQSKFF.

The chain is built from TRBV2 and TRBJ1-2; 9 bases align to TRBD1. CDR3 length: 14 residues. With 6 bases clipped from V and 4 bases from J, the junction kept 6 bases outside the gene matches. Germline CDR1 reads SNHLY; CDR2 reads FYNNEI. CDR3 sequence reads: CASSEQGASYGYTF. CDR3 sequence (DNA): TGTGCCAGCAGCGAACAGGGGGCGAGCTATGGCTACACCTTC.